This T cell receptor beta chain was sequenced in a study of blood T cell repertoires in COVID-19. Study information: COVID-19 samples, acute and convalescent, were from the United States, Italy and Spain.

There are 15 residues in the CDR3. With 4 bases removed from V and 3 bases from J, the gap between germline ends came to 15 bases. Germline assignment: CDR1 LNHDA and CDR2 SQIVND (reference sequence). Those who participated ranged in age from 18 to 89 years and resided in about two dozen US areas. Recovery among Cohort 3 donors was established by two negative PCRs, clearance, or symptom resolution. TCRdb's table, derived via immunoSEQ multiplex PCR, lists solely in-frame clones and lacks some. The sample lists 330,000 or so clones; around nine tenths were seen once. The chain recombines TRBV19 with TRBJ1-2; D gene unclear. This sequence was found in a man aged 25-45 years who had recovered from COVID-19. The sequenced material came from PBMCs or T cells enriched from blood (not recorded which). The CDR3 here is CASSNPRTGDYGYTF. The CDR3 DNA reads as TGTGCCAGTAGTAACCCGAGGACGGGAGACTATGGCTACACCTTC.